This T cell receptor beta chain was recovered during a study of shared clonotypes between healthy human individuals. Study-wide results and caveats: A handful of donors held about 5% of naive CD4 clonotypes in common.

TCRdb's copy holds only in-frame clones and misses some; the assay was immunoSEQ multiplex PCR. The sample contains around 2.1 million clones, approximately 94% of which appear only once. Comments on this clone: Its cognate antigen is unknown.

CD45RO negativity and positive selection for CCR7 defined naive CD8 cells, a population that excluded terminally differentiated effector memory CD45RA+ cells. The sequenced sample consisted of naive CD8+ T cells from PBMCs. The sequence was collected from a man aged 18 to 29 in good health. Some clones in this sample may be carry-over from other donors' samples.

CDR3 loop: CASSLQPGTQPQHF. DNA for the CDR3: TGTGCCAGCAGTTTACAGCCGGGTACTCAGCCCCAGCATTTT. The V and J genes are TRBV27 and TRBJ1-5; D call uncertain. Germline V lookup: CDR1 MNHEY, CDR2 SMNVEV (reference sequence). V lost 2 bases to trimming and J lost 6 bases, with 11 bases between them. This CDR3 is built from 14 residues.